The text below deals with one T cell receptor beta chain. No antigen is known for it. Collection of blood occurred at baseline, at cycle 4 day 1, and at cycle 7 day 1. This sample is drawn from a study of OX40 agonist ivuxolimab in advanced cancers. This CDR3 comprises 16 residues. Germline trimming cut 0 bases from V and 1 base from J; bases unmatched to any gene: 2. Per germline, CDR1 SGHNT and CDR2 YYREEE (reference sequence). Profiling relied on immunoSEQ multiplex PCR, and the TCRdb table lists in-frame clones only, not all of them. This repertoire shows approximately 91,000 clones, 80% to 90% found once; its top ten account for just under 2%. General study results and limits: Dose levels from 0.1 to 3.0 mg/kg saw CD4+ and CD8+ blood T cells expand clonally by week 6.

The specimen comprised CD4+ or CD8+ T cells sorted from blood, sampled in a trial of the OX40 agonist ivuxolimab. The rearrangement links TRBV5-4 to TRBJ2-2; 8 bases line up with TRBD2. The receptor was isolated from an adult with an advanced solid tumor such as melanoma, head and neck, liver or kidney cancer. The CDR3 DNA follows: TGTGCCAGCAGCTTGGAGGCGGGGGGGAACACCGGGGAGCTGTTTTTT. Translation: CASSLEAGGNTGELFF. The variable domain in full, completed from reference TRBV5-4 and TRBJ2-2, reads ETGVTQSPTHLIKTRGQQVTLRCSSQSGHNTVSWYQQALGQGPQFIFQYYREEENGRGNFPPRFSGLQFPNYSSELNVNALELDDSALYLCASSLEAGGNTGELFFGEGSRLTVL.